This T cell receptor (beta chain) was captured by sequencing in a study of shared clonotypes between healthy human individuals. Overall study findings and caveats: Researchers sampled only blood; tissue repertoires likely differ.

Among the unsorted PBMC samples, replicate PCRs used approximately 270 ng DNA, 25,000 to 30,000 T cell genomes. Method: immunoSEQ multiplex PCR; TCRdb's copy keeps in-frame clones and lacks some. There are about 560,000 clones in the sample; about 80% occur only once, and approximately 12% lies in the top ten. Germline V lookup: CDR1 MDHEN, CDR2 SYDVKM. The junction had 8 bases not matched to a gene; V was cut back by 2 bases and J by 2 bases. This CDR3 contains 17 residues. On this clone itself: Antigen specificity is unknown.

The sequencing input was PBMCs. The chain employs TRBV28 and TRBJ2-1; 8 bases are shared with TRBD2. The clonotype comes from a woman aged 40 to 50 in good health. Some clones in this sample may be carry-over from other donors' samples. The CDR3 reads CASSLVSGLGAYNEQFF. CDR3 DNA: TGTGCCAGCAGTTTAGTTTCGGGACTAGGAGCCTACAATGAGCAGTTCTTC.